This T cell receptor beta chain originates from a study of identical twins. Germline CDR1 and CDR2: SEHNR and FQNEAQ (reference sequence). This CDR3 is 15 amino acids long. V dropped 5 bases and J dropped 3 bases, with 16 bases sitting between them. Template switching supplied a universal primer site; unique molecular identifiers were carried on the cDNA. TCRdb re-called the 5' RACE reads with MiXCR, one entry per CDR3 protein. The sample gives around 250,000 distinct CDR3 sequences, around 8.3% of which show up once; less than 4% is in the top ten. The sample was also reused in another study, on yellow fever vaccine responses in identical twins.

The chain carries TRBV7-9 and TRBJ1-1; perhaps TRBD1 as D (5 bases). The TCR comes from a woman aged 18-29 years in good health. Sequenced: CD8+ T cells sorted from blood. The CDR3 DNA is TGTGCCAGCAGCCCCCACCGGGGGTATGACACTGAAGCTTTCTTT. It is translated as CASSPHRGYDTEAFF.